The 9 T cell receptor beta chains listed next were all sequenced from one sample in a study of identical twins. TCRdb fed the 5' RACE reads into MiXCR, producing one record per CDR3 protein. The table shows over 200,000 distinct CDR3 sequences, with about 11% occurring only once. Sample: memory T cells sorted from blood. Receptors originate from a man in his fifties in good health.

This clonotype was picked up a small number of times. This sequence joins TRBV12-3 or TRBV12-4 and TRBJ2-5; D might be TRBD2 (5 bases). The CDR3 runs to 12 residues. V was shortened by 1 base and J by 10 bases, with 10 bases between the two germline ends. The CDR3 loop reads CASSLGGKSQYF. CDR3 bases: TGTGCCAGCAGTTTAGGAGGGAAGAGCCAGTACTTC.

This clonotype was seen repeatedly, ten times or more. The CDR3 DNA is TGTGCCAGCAGGGACAGCGGCTCTGGAAACACCATATATTTT. It encodes CASRDSGSGNTIYF. J is TRBJ1-3 and V is TRBV4-2; tentative D call: TRBD1 (6 bases). The CDR3 sequence is 14 residues long. V gave up 6 bases and J gave up 0 bases, with 9 bases separating them. CDR1 is LGHNA and CDR2 is YNFKEQ in the germline V gene.

In this sample, this clonotype turned up a few times. The chain carries TRBV28 and TRBJ1-1; tentative D call: TRBD1 (5 bases). CDR3 length: 13 residues. Per the germline V gene, CDR1 is MDHEN and CDR2 is SYDVKM. Trimming took off 5 bases at V and 10 bases at J, with 17 bases between the two ends. CDR3 loop: CASSRPKGRGAFF. The CDR3 bases are TGTGCCAGCAGTCGCCCTAAGGGGAGGGGAGCTTTCTTT.

The chain carries TRBV13 and TRBJ2-7, with TRBD2 identical over 9 bases. The junction had 13 bases not matched to a gene; V was cut back by 5 bases and J by 5 bases. This CDR3 region has 16 residues. In germline, CDR1 is PRHDT, CDR2 FYEKMQ (reference sequence). The CDR3 loop is CASSTLAGLVDDEQYF. The CDR3 region has the DNA TGTGCCAGCAGCACCCTAGCGGGATTAGTCGACGACGAGCAGTACTTC.

This chain connects TRBV5-1 to TRBJ1-4, with D uncertain. Deletions cut 0 bases from V and 8 bases from J, with 8 bases between. The CDR3 is 13 amino acids. The V gene's germline CDR1 is SGHRS and CDR2 YFSETQ. DNA of the CDR3: TGCGCCAGCAGCTTGGAAAGGTTGGAAAAACTGTTTTTT. It yields the protein CASSLERLEKLFF.

The genes are TRBV27 and TRBJ2-7, with D perhaps matching TRBD1 (5 bases). There are 12 residues in the CDR3. V lost 5 bases to trimming and J lost 6 bases, with 11 bases between them. CDR1 and CDR2 from the germline V gene are MNHEY and SMNVEV (reference sequence). The CDR3 region is CASSRQKGEQYF. As DNA, the CDR3 is TGTGCCAGCAGTCGACAGAAGGGCGAGCAGTACTTC.

There are many counts of this clonotype. This chain links TRBV25-1 with TRBJ1-6; D unclear. The V gene's germline CDR1 is MGHDK and CDR2 SYGVNS. The CDR3 extends over 12 amino acids. The V end lost 1 base, the J end lost 14 bases, and 9 bases lay between the germline ends. CDR3 loop: CASSESTRTLHF. The CDR3, as DNA: TGTGCCAGCAGTGAATCTACCCGAACCCTCCACTTT.

In this sample, this clonotype turned up a few times. The genes are TRBV12-3 or TRBV12-4 and TRBJ1-5; D not certain. The CDR3 is 15 residues long. V lost 5 bases and J lost 8, with 19 bases in between. The CDR3 reads CASSDMGNRGEPQHF. DNA of the CDR3: TGTGCCAGCAGTGACATGGGGAACCGCGGGGAGCCCCAGCATTTT.

This clonotype was counted a few times. This chain uses TRBV3-1 with TRBJ2-3, with D perhaps TRBD1 (5 bases). Germline V gene data show CDR1 as LGHDT and CDR2 as YNNKEL (reference sequence). Trimming left V 6 bases short and J 8 bases short, with 12 bases between. The CDR3 runs to 12 residues. The CDR3 nucleotides read TGTGCCAGCAGTCGACAGTCCCTTACGCAGTATTTT. Its translation is CASSRQSLTQYF.